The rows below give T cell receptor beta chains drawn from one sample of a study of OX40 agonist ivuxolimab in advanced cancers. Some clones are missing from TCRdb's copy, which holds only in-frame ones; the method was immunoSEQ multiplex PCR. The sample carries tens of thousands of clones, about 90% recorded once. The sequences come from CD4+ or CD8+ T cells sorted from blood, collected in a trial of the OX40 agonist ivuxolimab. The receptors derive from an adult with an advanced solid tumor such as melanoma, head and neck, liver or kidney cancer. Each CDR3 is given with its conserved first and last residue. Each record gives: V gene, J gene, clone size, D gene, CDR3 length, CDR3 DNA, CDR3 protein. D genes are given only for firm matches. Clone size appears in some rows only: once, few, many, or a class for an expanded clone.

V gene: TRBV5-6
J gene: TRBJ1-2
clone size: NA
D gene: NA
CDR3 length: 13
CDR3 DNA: TGTGCCAGCAGCTTGGAAAGGGCCTATGGCTACACCTTC
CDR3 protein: CASSLERAYGYTF

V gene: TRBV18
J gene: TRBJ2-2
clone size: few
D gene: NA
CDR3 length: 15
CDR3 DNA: TGTGCCAGCTCAGGGACAAACGCGAACACCGGGGAGCTGTTTTTT
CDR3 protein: CASSGTNANTGELFF

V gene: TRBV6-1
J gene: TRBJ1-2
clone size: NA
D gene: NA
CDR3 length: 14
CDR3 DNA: TGTGCCAGCAGTCGGGAGAGAGGGATCTATGGCTACACCTTC
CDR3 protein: CASSRERGIYGYTF

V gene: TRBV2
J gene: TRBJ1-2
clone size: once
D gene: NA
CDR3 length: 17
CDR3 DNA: TGTGCCAGCAGTGAAGCGGGTGGGGGGCAAGTTCGGAGTGGCTACACCTTC
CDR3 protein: CASSEAGGGQVRSGYTF

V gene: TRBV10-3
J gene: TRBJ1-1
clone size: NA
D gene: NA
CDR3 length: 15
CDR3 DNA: TGTGCCATCAGTGACTTGGACGGTTTGAACACTGAAGCTTTCTTT
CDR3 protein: CAISDLDGLNTEAFF

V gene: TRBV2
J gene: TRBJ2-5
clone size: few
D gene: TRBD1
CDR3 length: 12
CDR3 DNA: TGTGCCAGCAGAACAGGGGTGGAGACCCAGTACTTC
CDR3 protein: CASRTGVETQYF

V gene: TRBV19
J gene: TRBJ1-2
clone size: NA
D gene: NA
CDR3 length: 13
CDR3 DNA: TGTGCCACCCAGGGAGGGCCCTTCCATGGCTACACCTTC
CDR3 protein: CATQGGPFHGYTF

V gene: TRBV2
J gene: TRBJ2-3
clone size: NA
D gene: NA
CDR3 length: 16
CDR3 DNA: TGTGCCAGCAAGGAGCCACGACAGAGAAGTGCAGATACGCAGTATTTT
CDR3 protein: CASKEPRQRSADTQYF

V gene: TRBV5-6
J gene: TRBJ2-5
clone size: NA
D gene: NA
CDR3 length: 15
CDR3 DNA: TGTGCCAGCAGCCGATTGACACAAGCCCAAGAGACCCAGTACTTC
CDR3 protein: CASSRLTQAQETQYF

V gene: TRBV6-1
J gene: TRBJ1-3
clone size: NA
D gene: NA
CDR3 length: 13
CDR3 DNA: TGTGCCGGCTCCTTGGGCTCTGGAAACACCATATATTTT
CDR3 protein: CAGSLGSGNTIYF

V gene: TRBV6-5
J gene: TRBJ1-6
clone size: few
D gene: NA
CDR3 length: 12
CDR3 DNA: TGTGCCAGCAGGGTGCACAATTCACCCCTCCACTTT
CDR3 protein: CASRVHNSPLHF

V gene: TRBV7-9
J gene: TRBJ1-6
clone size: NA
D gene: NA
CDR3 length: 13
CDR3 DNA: TGTGCCAGCAGCTTAGGTGGGATTTCACCCCTCCACTTT
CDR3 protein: CASSLGGISPLHF

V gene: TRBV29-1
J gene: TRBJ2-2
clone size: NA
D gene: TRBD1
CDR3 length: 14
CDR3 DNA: TGCAGCGTGGGGGACAGGGCTAACACCGGGGAGCTGTTTTTT
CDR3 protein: CSVGDRANTGELFF

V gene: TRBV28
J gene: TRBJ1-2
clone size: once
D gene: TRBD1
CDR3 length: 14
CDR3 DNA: TGTGCCAGCAGTTTACAGGGGGTGACGGGCGGCTACACCTTC
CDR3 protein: CASSLQGVTGGYTF

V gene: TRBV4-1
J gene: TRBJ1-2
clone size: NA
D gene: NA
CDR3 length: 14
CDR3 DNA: TGCGCCAGCAGCTCGTCAGTCGTTCAATTCGGCTACACCTTC
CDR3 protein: CASSSSVVQFGYTF

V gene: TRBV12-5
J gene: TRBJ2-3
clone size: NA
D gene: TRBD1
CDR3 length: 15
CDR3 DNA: TGTGCTAGTGGTTTAGGGACAGCGAGCACAGATACGCAGTATTTT
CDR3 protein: CASGLGTASTDTQYF

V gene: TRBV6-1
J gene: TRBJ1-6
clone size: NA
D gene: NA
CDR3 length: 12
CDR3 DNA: TGTGCCAGCAGGACAGCTAATTCACCCCTCCACTTT
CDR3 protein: CASRTANSPLHF

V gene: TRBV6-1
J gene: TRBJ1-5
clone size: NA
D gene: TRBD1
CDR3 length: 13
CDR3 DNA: TGTGCCAGCAATCTCCTGACAGGGCAGCCCCAGCATTTT
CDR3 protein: CASNLLTGQPQHF

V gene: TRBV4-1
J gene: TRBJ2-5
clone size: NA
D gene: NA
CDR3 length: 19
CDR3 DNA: TGCGCCAGCAGCCAAGATCCTACGTCTCCCAAGTCTTCCGGAGAGACCCAGTACTTC
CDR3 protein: CASSQDPTSPKSSGETQYF

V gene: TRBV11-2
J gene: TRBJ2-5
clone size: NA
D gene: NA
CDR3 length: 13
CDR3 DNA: TGTGCCAGCAGCTTAGGACCGAAAGAGACCCAGTACTTC
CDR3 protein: CASSLGPKETQYF

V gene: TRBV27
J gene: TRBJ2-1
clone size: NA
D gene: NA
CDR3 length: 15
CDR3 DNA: TGTGCCAGCGCTCCCGCCGGCTACTCCTACAATGAGCAGTTCTTC
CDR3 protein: CASAPAGYSYNEQFF

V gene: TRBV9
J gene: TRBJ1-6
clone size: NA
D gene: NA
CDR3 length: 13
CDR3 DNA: TGTGCCAGCAGCGCGACTCCAAATTCACCCCTCCACTTT
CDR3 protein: CASSATPNSPLHF

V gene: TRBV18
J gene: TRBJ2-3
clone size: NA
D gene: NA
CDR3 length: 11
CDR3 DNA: TGTGCCAGCTCATCTTCCGATACGCAGTATTTT
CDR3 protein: CASSSSDTQYF

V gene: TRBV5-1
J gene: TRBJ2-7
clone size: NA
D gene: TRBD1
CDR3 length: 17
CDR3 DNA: TGCGCCAGCAGCTTCCGCAGGGGGCCAGTTGTAGACTACGAGCAGTACTTC
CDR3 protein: CASSFRRGPVVDYEQYF

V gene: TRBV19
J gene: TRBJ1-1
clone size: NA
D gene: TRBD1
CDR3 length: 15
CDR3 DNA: TGTGCCAGTAGTCTTCTTGGACAGGGGAACACTGAAGCTTTCTTT
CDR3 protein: CASSLLGQGNTEAFF

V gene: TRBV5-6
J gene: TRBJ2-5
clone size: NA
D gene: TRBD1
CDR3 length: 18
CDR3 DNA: TGTGCCAGCAGCTCTCGCCCGGGACAGGGGCAATTCAAAGAGACCCAGTACTTC
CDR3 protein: CASSSRPGQGQFKETQYF

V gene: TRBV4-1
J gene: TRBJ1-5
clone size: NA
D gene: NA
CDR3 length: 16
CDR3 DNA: TGCGCCAGCAGCCAAAGTATGGGCCCCAGCAATCAGCCCCAGCATTTT
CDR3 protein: CASSQSMGPSNQPQHF

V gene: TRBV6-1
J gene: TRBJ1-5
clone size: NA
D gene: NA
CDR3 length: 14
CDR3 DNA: TGTGCCAGCAGTACGGTCCTTGACAATCAGCCCCAGCATTTT
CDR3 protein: CASSTVLDNQPQHF

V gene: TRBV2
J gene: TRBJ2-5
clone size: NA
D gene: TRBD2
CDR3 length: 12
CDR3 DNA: TGTGCCAGCAGTCCGGGGGGGGAGACCCAGTACTTC
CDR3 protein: CASSPGGETQYF

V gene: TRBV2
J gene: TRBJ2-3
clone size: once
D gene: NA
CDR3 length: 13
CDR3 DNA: TGTGCCAGCAGTGGGGACAACACAGATACGCAGTATTTT
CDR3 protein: CASSGDNTDTQYF

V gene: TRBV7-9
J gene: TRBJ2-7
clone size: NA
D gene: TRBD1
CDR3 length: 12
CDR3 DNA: TGTGCCAGCAGCCCGACAGGGGACGAGCAGTACTTC
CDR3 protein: CASSPTGDEQYF

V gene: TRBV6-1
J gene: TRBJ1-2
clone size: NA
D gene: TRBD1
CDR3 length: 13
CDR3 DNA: TGTGCCAGCAGTGTCGACAGGGATTCTGGCTACACCTTC
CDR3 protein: CASSVDRDSGYTF

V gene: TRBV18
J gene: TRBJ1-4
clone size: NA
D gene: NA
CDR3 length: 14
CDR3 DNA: TGTGCCAGCTCACCAGGGAACACAAATGAAAAACTGTTTTTT
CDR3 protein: CASSPGNTNEKLFF

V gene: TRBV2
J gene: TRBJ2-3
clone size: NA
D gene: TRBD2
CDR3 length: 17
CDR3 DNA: TGTGCCAGCAGTGTACGAAGAATAGCGGGCCGCACAGATACGCAGTATTTT
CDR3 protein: CASSVRRIAGRTDTQYF

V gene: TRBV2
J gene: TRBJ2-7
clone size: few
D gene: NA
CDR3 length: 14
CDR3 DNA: TGTGCCAGCAGTGTTTCCTCAACCCCCTACGAGCAGTACTTC
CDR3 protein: CASSVSSTPYEQYF

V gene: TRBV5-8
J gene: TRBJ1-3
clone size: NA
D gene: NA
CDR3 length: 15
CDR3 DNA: TGTGCCAGCAGCTTGGCGGGCTTAATGGGAAACACCATATATTTT
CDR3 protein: CASSLAGLMGNTIYF

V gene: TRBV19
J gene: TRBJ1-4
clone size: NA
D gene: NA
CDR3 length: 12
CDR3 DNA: TGTGCCAGTCGGCAGGTCGGCGAAAAACTGTTTTTT
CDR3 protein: CASRQVGEKLFF

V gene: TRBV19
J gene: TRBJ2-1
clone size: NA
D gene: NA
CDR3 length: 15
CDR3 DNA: TGTGCCAGTAGGCCACCTCGGGACGTAGGAAATGAGCAGTTCTTC
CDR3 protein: CASRPPRDVGNEQFF

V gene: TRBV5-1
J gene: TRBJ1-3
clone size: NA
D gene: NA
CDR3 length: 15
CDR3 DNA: TGCGCCAGCAGATCGACAGACCACTCTGGAAACACCATATATTTT
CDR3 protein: CASRSTDHSGNTIYF

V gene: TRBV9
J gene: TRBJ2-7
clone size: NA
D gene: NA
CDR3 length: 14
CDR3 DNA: TGTGCCAGCAGCCCCCGGCTGCAGGGTTACGAGCAGTACTTC
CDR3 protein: CASSPRLQGYEQYF

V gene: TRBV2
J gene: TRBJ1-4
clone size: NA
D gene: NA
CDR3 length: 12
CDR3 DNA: TGTGCCAGCGTCAGGCAAGAAGAAAAACTGTTTTTT
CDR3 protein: CASVRQEEKLFF

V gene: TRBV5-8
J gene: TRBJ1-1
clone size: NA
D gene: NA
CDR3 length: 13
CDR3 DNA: TGTGCCAGCAGCTTTGGGGGGAACACTGAAGCTTTCTTT
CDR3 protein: CASSFGGNTEAFF

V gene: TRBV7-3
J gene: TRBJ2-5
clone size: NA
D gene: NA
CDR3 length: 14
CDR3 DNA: TGTGCCAGCAGCCCCCGACCGGCGGGTGAGACCCAGTACTTC
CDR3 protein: CASSPRPAGETQYF

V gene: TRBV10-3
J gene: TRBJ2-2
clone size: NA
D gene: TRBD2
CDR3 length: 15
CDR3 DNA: TGTGCCATCAGAGAGGGACTATCGAACACCGGGGAGCTGTTTTTT
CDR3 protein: CAIREGLSNTGELFF

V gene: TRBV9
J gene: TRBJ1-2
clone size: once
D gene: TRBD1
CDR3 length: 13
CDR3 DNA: TGTGCCAGCAGCGTAGTAACAGGGGAGGGCTACACCTTC
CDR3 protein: CASSVVTGEGYTF